Below are 11 T cell receptor beta chains sequenced from a single sample in a study of blood T cells in healthy people across ages. Next came a second PCR, run for about 6 to 12 cycles, which used a sample-barcoded 5' primer along with a J-beta primer mix. TCRdb used MiXCR to reprocess the 5' RACE reads, holding one entry per CDR3 protein. The sample records around 1,600,000 distinct CDR3 sequences, approximately 42% being singletons. Material: blood. These receptors all come from a woman in her late teens or twenties in good health.

This clonotype has a handful of counts. The rearrangement joins TRBV7-8 to TRBJ1-2; TRBD1 might be the D (5 bases). V lost 0 bases, J lost 0 bases, and 14 bases lay in between. This CDR3 contains 17 residues. Germline CDR1 is SGHVS and CDR2 is FQNEAQ. CDR3 loop: CASSLALRGVPNYGYTF. CDR3 DNA: TGTGCCAGCAGCTTAGCGCTAAGGGGAGTCCCTAACTATGGCTACACCTTC.

This clonotype has a handful of counts. The chain has TRBV28 and TRBJ2-1, with 12 positions matching TRBD1. There are 15 residues in the CDR3. CDR1 is MDHEN and CDR2 is SYDVKM in the germline V gene. V trimming: 4 bases; J trimming: 8 bases; junction bases outside the gene matches: 6. CDR3 nucleotides: TGTGCCAGCAGTTCCCCCGGGACAGGGGGCGATGAGCAGTTCTTC. It codes for CASSSPGTGGDEQFF.

The table lists this clonotype with a few counts. This chain joins TRBV20-1 and TRBJ2-4; TRBD1 aligns across 8 bases. V was clipped by 5 bases and J by 13 bases; unmatched bases: 19. Per the germline V gene, CDR1 is DFQATT and CDR2 is SNEGSKA (reference sequence). The CDR3 consists of 15 residues. CDR3 in DNA: TGCAGTGCTTACAATTCCGGGACAGGTCCAGTGGAGCAGTACTTC. Translated, it gives CSAYNSGTGPVEQYF.

This chain links TRBV6-4 with TRBJ2-5; no definite D call. The DNA end favors TRBJ2-4, so the J call may be wrong. Germline values: CDR1 MRHNA, CDR2 SNTAGT. The CDR3 covers 14 residues. This CDR3 reads CAGFSELRENIQYF. The CDR3 region has the DNA TGTGCCGGTTTTTCTGAGCTTAGGGAAAACATTCAGTACTTC.

V is TRBV7-9 and J is TRBJ1-6; D call uncertain. Germline CDR1 is SEHNR and CDR2 is FQNEAQ (reference sequence). The ends were cut back, 4 bases at V and 14 bases at J, with 12 bases in the middle. The CDR3 has 12 amino acids. This chain's CDR3 is CASSSVEETLHF. CDR3 nucleotides: TGTGCCAGCAGCTCTGTGGAGGAGACCCTCCACTTT.

This clonotype was counted only a few times. The gene calls are TRBV11-2 and TRBJ1-1, with D unresolved. V was pared by 8 bases and J by 0 bases, with 13 bases between. The CDR3 extends over 14 amino acids. Germline V gives CDR1 SGHAT, CDR2 FQNNGV. The DNA for the CDR3 is TGTGCCAGCGGCCTTCGGATCATGAACACTGAAGCTTTCTTT. This translates into CASGLRIMNTEAFF.

This clonotype was counted between two and nine times. The chain has TRBV29-1 and TRBJ2-1; 12 nucleotides agree with TRBD2. The length of the CDR3 is 14 residues. CDR1 and CDR2 from the germline V gene are SQVTM and ANQGSEA. Trimming took 5 bases from V and 4 from J; bases not matched to a gene: 3. As DNA, the CDR3 is TGCAGCGTTCACGGACTAGCGGGGTACAATGAGCAGTTCTTC. Translating gives CSVHGLAGYNEQFF.

On this clonotype itself: At one of its ends the junction is not consistent with the germline gene, which may arise from a read error. This chain links TRBV27 with TRBJ1-4; 10 positions agree with TRBD1. There are 14 residues in the CDR3. The germline V gene encodes CDR1 MNHEY and CDR2 SMNVEV (reference sequence). In DNA form, the CDR3 reads TGTGTCAGCAACCGACAGGGGGCGAGTGAAAAACTGTTTTTT. Its translation is CVSNRQGASEKLFF. The complete variable domain, with remaining parts taken from reference TRBV27 and TRBJ1-4, reads EAQVTQNPRYLITVTGKKLTVTCSQNMNHEYMSWYRQDPGLGLRQIYYSMNVEVTDKGDVPEGYKVSRKEKRNFPLILESPSPNQTSLYFCVSNRQGASEKLFFGSGTQLSVL.

This rearrangement joins TRBV6-5 to TRBJ1-5, with D unresolved. Trimming cost V 2 bases and J 5 bases, with 13 bases left between them. CDR1 and CDR2 (germline): MNHEY, SVGAGI. The CDR3 sequence is 15 residues long. CDR3 amino acids: CASSYPNGLDQPQHF. The CDR3 nucleotides are TGTGCCAGCAGTTACCCGAACGGTTTGGATCAGCCCCAGCATTTT.

The chain is built from TRBV28 and TRBJ2-7, with D perhaps TRBD1 (5 bases). Trimming removed 3 bases from V and 6 bases from J, with 15 bases in between. Germline V gene sequence: CDR1 MDHEN, CDR2 SYDVKM. The CDR3 extends over 14 amino acids. The CDR3 DNA follows: TGTGCCAGCAGTTTTTACACAGGCGAATTCGAGCAGTACTTC. Protein: CASSFYTGEFEQYF.

This chain links TRBV28 with TRBJ2-4; 15 nucleotides match TRBD2. With the DNA end fitting TRBJ2-7 better, the J assignment may be wrong. The germline V gene has CDR1 MDHEN and CDR2 SYDVKM. The CDR3 consists of 14 residues. The CDR3 region is CACGGTSGRYEQYF. The CDR3 DNA is TGTGCCTGCGGCGGGACTAGCGGGAGGTACGAGCAGTACTTC.